Below are 29 T cell receptor beta chains sequenced from a single sample in a study of cytotoxic CD8 clonotypes in ibrutinib-treated CLL. Assay: immunoSEQ multiplex PCR; the TCRdb copy retains only in-frame clones and omits some. The sample holds almost 250,000 clones, 70% seen once. The sample was PBMCs, taken after 24 months of ibrutinib treatment. These TCRs come from a human donor with chronic lymphocytic leukemia.

The chain recombines TRBV6-5 with TRBJ2-7; 7 bases fit TRBD2. Trimming removed 2 bases from V and 4 bases from J; junction bases left unmatched: 2. CDR3 length: 13 amino acids. Germline V gene sequence: CDR1 MNHEY, CDR2 SVGAGI. The CDR3 reads CASSYRGLYEQYF. CDR3 sequence (DNA): TGTGCCAGCAGTTACCGGGGACTATACGAGCAGTACTTC.

J is TRBJ2-5 and V is TRBV2; D uncertain. CDR3 length: 14 residues. Germline CDR1 SNHLY, CDR2 FYNNEI. The V end lost 6 bases, the J end lost 4 bases, and 15 bases lay between the germline ends. CDR3 region: CASREIAAIETQYF. The CDR3, as DNA: TGTGCCAGCAGGGAAATCGCCGCGATAGAGACCCAGTACTTC.

V usage is TRBV7-2 and J usage is TRBJ2-7; TRBD2 aligns across 8 bases. V lost 1 base to trimming and J lost 4 bases; unmatched junction nucleotides: 6. CDR3 length: 15 residues. CDR1 SGHTA and CDR2 FQGNSA come from the germline V gene. CDR3 residues: CASSLEIGRVYEQYF. CDR3 coding DNA: TGTGCCAGCAGCTTAGAAATCGGGAGGGTGTACGAGCAGTACTTC.

This clone was recorded a few times. J is TRBJ1-5 and V is TRBV12-5, with TRBD1 as a possible D gene (5 bases). The ends were cut back, 8 bases at V and 4 bases at J, with 12 bases in the middle. The CDR3 sequence is 13 residues long. Germline CDR1 is LGHNT and CDR2 is FRNRAP. The CDR3 spells CASSIQGNQPQHF. The DNA for the CDR3 is TGTGCTAGTTCCATTCAGGGTAATCAGCCCCAGCATTTT.

V and J are TRBV9 and TRBJ1-1, with 8 bases lining up with TRBD1. CDR1 SGDLS and CDR2 YYNGEE come from the germline V gene. The CDR3 contains 15 residues. Losses at the gene ends were 4 bases for V and 1 base for J; bases not matched to a gene: 6. This chain's CDR3 is CASSPRQGANTEAFF. Here the CDR3 DNA reads TGTGCCAGCAGCCCTCGCCAGGGGGCGAACACTGAAGCTTTCTTT. Using reference TRBV9 and TRBJ1-1 for the parts outside the CDR3, the full variable domain is DSGVTQTPKHLITATGQRVTLRCSPRSGDLSVYWYQQSLDQGLQFLIQYYNGEERAKGNILERFSAQQFPDLHSELNLSSLELGDSALYFCASSPRQGANTEAFFGQGTRLTVV.

The genes are TRBV5-1 and TRBJ1-4; TRBD1 aligns across 7 bases. V was pared by 4 bases and J by 4 bases, with 7 bases of the junction left unmatched. The CDR3 is 15 amino acids. Per the germline V gene, CDR1 is SGHRS and CDR2 is YFSETQ. The CDR3 region is CASSPLTGINEKLFF. As DNA, the CDR3 is TGCGCCAGCAGCCCGTTGACAGGGATTAATGAAAAACTGTTTTTT.

The rearrangement uses TRBV5-1 and TRBJ2-1, with TRBD2 as a possible D gene (6 bases). This CDR3 region has 15 residues. Germline V gene data show CDR1 as SGHRS and CDR2 as YFSETQ. Trimming took off 1 base at V and 6 bases at J, with 14 bases between the two ends. The chain's CDR3 is CASSLSPLGGNEQFF. CDR3 bases: TGCGCCAGCAGCTTGAGTCCGTTGGGGGGCAATGAGCAGTTCTTC.

The chain joins TRBV9 to TRBJ2-2; D is ambiguous. The CDR3 length is 13 residues. Germline loops: CDR1 SGDLS, CDR2 YYNGEE. V was pared by 7 bases and J by 0 bases, with 7 bases between. The CDR3 sequence is CASEFANTGELFF. The CDR3 region has the DNA TGTGCCAGCGAGTTCGCGAACACCGGGGAGCTGTTTTTT.

J is TRBJ2-5 and V is TRBV5-1, with 16 bases lining up with TRBD2. Germline loops: CDR1 SGHRS, CDR2 YFSETQ. The CDR3 runs to 16 residues. J gave up 3 bases and V 4 bases, and 3 bases lay outside the gene matches. The CDR3 region is CASSAGTSGREETQYF. The CDR3 nucleotides are TGCGCCAGCAGCGCCGGGACTAGCGGGAGGGAAGAGACCCAGTACTTC.

The V and J genes are TRBV28 and TRBJ2-2; D gene uncertain. The germline V gene encodes CDR1 MDHEN and CDR2 SYDVKM. The CDR3 totals 15 residues. V shed 3 bases and J shed 1 base, with 9 bases lying between them. The DNA of the CDR3 is TGTGCCAGCAGTTTTGTCAGACTGAACACCGGGGAGCTGTTTTTT. Amino acid sequence: CASSFVRLNTGELFF. Full variable domain (remainder filled in from reference TRBV28 and TRBJ2-2): DVKVTQSSRYLVKRTGEKVFLECVQDMDHENMFWYRQDPGLGLRLIYFSYDVKMKEKGDIPEGYSVSREKKERFSLILESASTNQTSMYLCASSFVRLNTGELFFGEGSRLTVL.

This clone was seen a single time. This sequence joins TRBV15 and TRBJ1-3, with 10 bases aligning to TRBD1. Germline CDR1 reads LNHNV; CDR2 reads YYDKDF (reference sequence). This CDR3 is built from 15 residues. The J segment lost 3 bases and the V segment lost 5 bases, leaving 4 bases of the junction unmatched. Here the CDR3 reads CATSVDRGLGNTIYF. CDR3 bases: TGTGCCACCAGCGTCGACAGGGGGCTTGGAAACACCATATATTTT.

A few counts support this clone. V gene TRBV30 combines with J gene TRBJ1-1, with 8 nucleotides matching TRBD1. This CDR3 is 10 amino acids long. Germline trimming cut 7 bases from V and 11 bases from J; bases unmatched to any gene: 6. CDR1 and CDR2 (germline): GTSNPN, SVGIG (reference sequence). The CDR3 is CAYVWDRAFF. Here the CDR3 DNA reads TGTGCCTATGTGTGGGACAGGGCTTTCTTT. Drawing the rest from reference TRBV30 and TRBJ1-1, the complete variable domain is SQTIHQWPATLVQPVGSPLSLECTVEGTSNPNLYWYRQAAGRGLQLLFYSVGIGQISSEVPQNLSASRPQDRQFILSSKKLLLSDSGFYLCAYVWDRAFFGQGTRLTVV.

This sequence joins TRBV19 and TRBJ2-1; TRBD2 is a possible D gene (5 bases). CDR3 size: 14 residues. CDR1 and CDR2 (germline): LNHDA, SQIVND (reference sequence). The V gene lost 7 bases and the J gene lost 4 bases, with 14 bases spanning the gap. This CDR3 reads CASNSGADYNEQFF. The CDR3 nucleotides read TGTGCCAGTAACTCCGGAGCGGATTACAATGAGCAGTTCTTC.

V usage is TRBV7-2 and J usage is TRBJ1-1; possible D gene TRBD1, 5 bases. The germline V and J ends were trimmed by 3 bases and 5 bases, with 10 bases remaining between them. Per germline, CDR1 SGHTA and CDR2 FQGNSA. CDR3 length: 13 amino acids. Here the CDR3 DNA reads TGTGCCAGCAGCTTTCCGGGGGGGACTGAAGCTTTCTTT. Amino acids: CASSFPGGTEAFF.

The chain uses TRBV7-2 and TRBJ1-5; D not resolved. The V end lost 1 base, the J end lost 6 bases, and 7 bases lay between the germline ends. The CDR3 spans 13 residues. Per germline, CDR1 SGHTA and CDR2 FQGNSA. CDR3: CASSLGRGQPQHF. In DNA form, the CDR3 reads TGTGCCAGCAGCTTAGGCCGGGGTCAGCCCCAGCATTTT.

This clone was detected only a few times. The CDR3 reads CASGSPGGTGELFF. The CDR3 DNA reads TGTGCTAGTGGTTCCCCCGGGGGGACCGGGGAGCTGTTTTTT. The V call is TRBV12-5, the J call TRBJ2-2, with 7 bases lining up with TRBD2. V shed 4 bases, J shed 5 bases, and the junction held 4 bases outside the gene matches. Germline assignment: CDR1 LGHNT and CDR2 FRNRAP. The CDR3 runs 14 residues.

V is TRBV30 and J is TRBJ1-6; no clear D gene. The length of the CDR3 is 15 residues. Germline V lookup: CDR1 GTSNPN, CDR2 SVGIG (reference sequence). The V end lost 0 bases, the J end lost 4 bases, and 10 bases lay between the germline ends. CDR3 bases: TGTGCCTGGAGTGTACTTGGGTCGTATAATTCACCCCTCCACTTT. It encodes CAWSVLGSYNSPLHF. The whole variable domain, filled in from reference TRBV30 and TRBJ1-6, reads SQTIHQWPATLVQPVGSPLSLECTVEGTSNPNLYWYRQAAGRGLQLLFYSVGIGQISSEVPQNLSASRPQDRQFILSSKKLLLSDSGFYLCAWSVLGSYNSPLHFGNGTRLTVT.

This clone has just a few counts. V usage is TRBV28 and J usage is TRBJ2-7; D remains unclear. CDR1 is MDHEN and CDR2 is SYDVKM in the germline V gene. V lost 3 bases and J 0 bases, leaving 6 bases between the germline ends. The CDR3 runs 13 residues. The CDR3 is CASSFPPSYEQYF. Here the CDR3 DNA reads TGTGCCAGCAGTTTCCCACCCTCCTACGAGCAGTACTTC.

This clone was found once. J is TRBJ1-5 and V is TRBV4-1, with D unclear. CDR1 MGHRA and CDR2 YSYEKL come from the germline V gene. V lost 3 bases, J lost 6 bases, and 18 bases lay in between. The CDR3 has 16 amino acids. The DNA of the CDR3 is TGCGCCAGCAGCCACGGCAGTAACAGAGAAAGTCAGCCCCAGCATTTT. Amino acid sequence: CASSHGSNRESQPQHF.

V usage is TRBV27 and J usage is TRBJ2-7; 9 bases are a match to TRBD2. CDR3 length: 21 amino acids. V trimming: 3 bases; J trimming: 5 bases; junction bases outside the gene matches: 26. Germline CDR1 MNHEY, CDR2 SMNVEV (reference sequence). CDR3 DNA sequence: TGTGCCAGCAGTTTGTGGGCCCCGGGTAGCGGGAGCGGACACCTCATCCACGAGCAGTACTTC. Protein: CASSLWAPGSGSGHLIHEQYF.

This clone turned up a few times. The chain is built from TRBV10-1 and TRBJ2-7; 8 bases map to TRBD1. The CDR3 length is 12 residues. Trimming at V came to 6 bases and at J to 3 bases, leaving 1 base not matched to a gene. The germline V gene has CDR1 WNHNN and CDR2 SYGVQD (reference sequence). The CDR3 is CASSDRGYEQYF. DNA of the CDR3: TGCGCCAGCAGCGACAGGGGCTACGAGCAGTACTTC.

This clone was counted only a few times. The J gene is TRBJ1-5, the V gene TRBV19; D is undetermined. From germline, CDR1 is LNHDA and CDR2 SQIVND (reference sequence). This CDR3 comprises 14 residues. V lost 4 bases and J lost 0, with 7 bases in between. The CDR3 reads CASSRMNSNQPQHF. The DNA of the CDR3 is TGTGCCAGTAGTAGAATGAATAGCAATCAGCCCCAGCATTTT. The complete variable domain, with remaining parts taken from reference TRBV19 and TRBJ1-5, reads DGGITQSPKYLFRKEGQNVTLSCEQNLNHDAMYWYRQDPGQGLRLIYYSQIVNDFQKGDIAEGYSVSREKKESFPLTVTSAQKNPTAFYLCASSRMNSNQPQHFGDGTRLSIL.

The rearrangement links TRBV7-8 to TRBJ2-4; D ambiguous. This CDR3 contains 17 residues. V dropped 1 base and J dropped 1 base, with 14 bases sitting between them. CDR1 and CDR2 (germline): SGHVS, FQNEAQ. Written as DNA, the CDR3 is TGTGCCAGCAGCTTAGAACCCCAGGCAGCTGCCAAAAACATTCAGTACTTC. Translating it yields CASSLEPQAAAKNIQYF.

V usage is TRBV28 and J usage is TRBJ2-7; 10 bases fit TRBD2. The CDR3 extends over 17 amino acids. The V gene end was trimmed by 5 bases and the J gene end by 0 bases; junction bases not matched to a gene: 10. Germline V gene lookup returns CDR1 MDHEN and CDR2 SYDVKM. The CDR3 sequence is CASSPFGLADSSYEQYF. CDR3 nucleotides: TGTGCCAGCAGTCCGTTCGGACTAGCGGATAGCTCCTACGAGCAGTACTTC. Filled out from reference TRBV28 and TRBJ2-7, the complete variable domain reads DVKVTQSSRYLVKRTGEKVFLECVQDMDHENMFWYRQDPGLGLRLIYFSYDVKMKEKGDIPEGYSVSREKKERFSLILESASTNQTSMYLCASSPFGLADSSYEQYFGPGTRLTVT.

J is TRBJ1-3 and V is TRBV29-1, with TRBD1 matching 7 bases. CDR3 size: 17 residues. The V gene's germline CDR1 is SQVTM and CDR2 ANQGSEA. With 2 bases clipped from V and 2 bases from J, the junction kept 12 bases outside the gene matches. CDR3 DNA: TGCAGCGTTGAAAGGGGACAGACACTAGTTCCTGGAAACACCATATATTTT. Translating gives CSVERGQTLVPGNTIYF.

This sequence joins TRBV5-1 and TRBJ2-1, with a weak D call TRBD1 (5 bases). This CDR3 is 16 amino acids long. The germline V gene has CDR1 SGHRS and CDR2 YFSETQ. V lost 2 bases, J lost 4 bases, and 16 bases lay in between. CDR3 loop: CASSLKTDIPYNEQFF. The DNA of the CDR3 is TGCGCCAGCAGCTTAAAGACAGATATTCCTTACAATGAGCAGTTCTTC.

The J gene is TRBJ2-5, the V gene TRBV7-2, with D unresolved. Germline V gene lookup returns CDR1 SGHTA and CDR2 FQGNSA. V lost 5 bases and J 5 bases, leaving 12 bases between the germline ends. CDR3 length: 13 amino acids. The CDR3 coding sequence is TGTGCCAGCAGCCCCCGGTTTACGGAGACCCAGTACTTC. This encodes CASSPRFTETQYF.

The chain has TRBV28 and TRBJ2-6; perhaps TRBD1 as D (5 bases). V lost 5 bases, J lost 2 bases, and 13 bases lay in between. The V gene's germline CDR1 is MDHEN and CDR2 SYDVKM. The CDR3 extends over 16 amino acids. CDR3 bases: TGTGCCAGCAGTGGAACGACAGTAACTGGGGCCAACGTCCTGACTTTC. Translation gives CASSGTTVTGANVLTF.

The V call is TRBV30, the J call TRBJ1-1; D is possibly TRBD1 (5 bases). Deletions cut 3 bases from V and 7 bases from J, with 12 bases between. The CDR3 runs 12 residues. Germline loops: CDR1 GTSNPN, CDR2 SVGIG (reference sequence). The CDR3 coding sequence is TGTGCCTGGAGGACCGTGGGGGTTGAAGCTTTCTTT. Its translation: CAWRTVGVEAFF.